This T cell receptor beta chain appears in the sequencing data of a study of T cell changes during pregnancy in multiple sclerosis. CDR3 length: 15 amino acids. The trim removed 4 bases at V and 3 bases at J, leaving 5 bases unmatched. Per the germline V gene, CDR1 is SGHTA and CDR2 is FQGNSA. Profiling relied on immunoSEQ multiplex PCR, and the TCRdb table lists in-frame clones only, not all of them. The repertoire holds about 80,000 clones, 85% to 95% seen once, with approximately 2.4% in the top ten. This rearrangement joins TRBV7-2 to TRBJ2-5, with TRBD2 identical over 10 bases. Sequenced here: peripheral blood, sampled after pregnancy. This sequence originates from a female donor in good health, enrolled as a control in a pregnancy study. CDR3 in DNA: TGTGCCAGCAGCTCCCGAGCGGGAGGGAAAGAGACCCAGTACTTC. Translated: CASSSRAGGKETQYF.